In its sample, the clone carrying this T cell receptor beta chain was seen a few times. The antigen remains unidentified. The sample comes from a study of CD8 T cells in ankylosing spondylitis. Overall study findings and caveats: Reported data indicate significant enrichment of disease-linked clones within matched ankylosing spondylitis synovial fluid. Prior literature has documented some motif variants in synovial fluid and blood from reactive arthritis. Apparently characteristic of ankylosing spondylitis blood was a TCR beta motif (about 8 highly homologous variants).

The germline CDR1 and CDR2 sequences are MGHRA and YSYEKL. Trimming left V 0 bases short and J 0 bases short, with 6 bases between. The CDR3 contains 15 residues. As the method for making TCR beta libraries, quantitative 5'-RACE with molecular barcodes was used. TCRdb reprocessed the 5' RACE reads via MiXCR and lists one record per CDR3 protein. The table has under 450,000 distinct CDR3 sequences, approximately 22% seen once. This chain uses TRBV4-1 with TRBJ1-5; no firm D call. The sample was blood, either unsorted or a sorted T cell fraction (not recorded which). This sequence was found in a male donor with ankylosing spondylitis or in good health (not recorded which). DNA of the CDR3: TGCGCCAGCAGCCAAGAATGGCGTAGCAATCAGCCCCAGCATTTT. Protein: CASSQEWRSNQPQHF.